This T cell receptor beta chain was retrieved from a study of blood T cell repertoires in COVID-19. Study-level information: In each case, the material was cDNA or gDNA derived from T cells, B-cell-depleted T cells, or PBMCs.

Produced via immunoSEQ multiplex PCR; TCRdb's table is partial and in-frame only. Here the sample spans 75,000 to 80,000 clones, less than 90% being singletons. CDR3 size: 13 residues. The ends were cut back, 6 bases at V and 8 bases at J, with 14 bases in the middle. CDR1 MNHEY and CDR2 SVGAGI come from the germline V gene. Sequencing was performed on peripheral blood. V gene TRBV6-5 combines with J gene TRBJ2-1; a weak D match, TRBD2 (6 bases). The source of this sequence is a human donor in a cohort sampled during active COVID-19. CDR3 protein: CASRLGGTYEQFF. The CDR3 bases are TGTGCCAGCAGGCTCGGCGGGACGTATGAGCAGTTCTTC.